This T cell receptor (beta chain) was retrieved from a study of T cell responses to AZD1222 COVID-19 vaccine. This clone was seen once. Its specificity is not known. The V and J ends lost 5 bases and 0 bases, in that order; junction bases with no gene match: 4. This CDR3 contains 15 residues. Germline V gene sequence: CDR1 LNHNV, CDR2 YYDKDF (reference sequence). Data came from immunoSEQ multiplex PCR; TCRdb stores just in-frame clones and leaves some out. This sample has tens of thousands of clones, with about 88% found just once. Study-wide findings and caveats: Regions left unmutated in variants are reportedly the target of nearly half of spike-specific TCRs. Without day 14 samples, only post-peak T cell repertoires were studied.

The sequencing used peripheral blood, collected 28 days after the second AZD1222 dose. The gene calls are TRBV15 and TRBJ2-1; 7 nucleotides agree with TRBD1. The TCR was taken from an adult who received the AZD1222 COVID-19 vaccine. The chain's CDR3 is CATSPDRSSYNEQFF. CDR3 nucleotide sequence: TGTGCCACCAGCCCGGACAGGAGCTCCTACAATGAGCAGTTCTTC.